These T cell receptor beta chains were read from a single sample in a study of CXCR3-negative and CXCR3-positive naive CD8 T cells. No DNA is given; TCRdb re-called the 5' RACE reads and lists each CDR3 protein once. This sample's table reports over 45,000 distinct CDR3 sequences. The sample taken for sequencing was memory CD8+ T cells from blood. The receptors derive from a human donor in good health. Some clones in this sample may be carry-over from other donors' samples. CDR3s include the opening cysteine and the closing phenylalanine or tryptophan. Fields, in order: V gene, J gene, CDR3 protein.

v_call: TRBV12-3/TRBV12-4
j_call: TRBJ1-1
cdr3_aa: CASSLTGGGVVDTEAFF

v_call: TRBV4-2
j_call: TRBJ2-7
cdr3_aa: CASSQEAGTDTHEQYF

v_call: TRBV28
j_call: TRBJ1-5
cdr3_aa: CASSPTGWNNQPQHF

v_call: TRBV11-3
j_call: TRBJ1-2
cdr3_aa: CASSLARTGRPYGYTF

v_call: TRBV5-1
j_call: TRBJ2-1
cdr3_aa: CASSLSLAGYPSYNEQFF

v_call: TRBV29-1
j_call: TRBJ2-7
cdr3_aa: CSVESKGGGIGDEQYF

v_call: TRBV28
j_call: TRBJ1-1
cdr3_aa: CASSLAGGVEAFF

v_call: TRBV4-3
j_call: TRBJ1-1
cdr3_aa: CASSQDRGVLTEAFF

v_call: TRBV6-4
j_call: TRBJ2-1
cdr3_aa: CASSETSGSHNEQFF

v_call: TRBV12-3/TRBV12-4
j_call: TRBJ2-1
cdr3_aa: CASRGIGGYNEQFF

v_call: TRBV2
j_call: TRBJ2-3
cdr3_aa: CASRGVITLTTDTQYF

v_call: TRBV29-1
j_call: TRBJ2-3
cdr3_aa: CRFRLGISTDTQYF

v_call: TRBV27
j_call: TRBJ2-1
cdr3_aa: CASSSLRRYEQFF

v_call: TRBV29-1
j_call: TRBJ2-4
cdr3_aa: CSVEDWQNIQYF

v_call: TRBV15
j_call: TRBJ1-5
cdr3_aa: CATTSGGNSNQPQHF

v_call: TRBV6-2/TRBV6-3
j_call: TRBJ2-4
cdr3_aa: CASSSGRAKNIQYF

v_call: TRBV28
j_call: TRBJ2-7
cdr3_aa: CASSLRGITYEQYF

v_call: TRBV7-9
j_call: TRBJ1-1
cdr3_aa: CASSPRDRENTEAFF

v_call: TRBV4-1
j_call: TRBJ2-1
cdr3_aa: CASSQQARSLNEQFF

v_call: TRBV7-9
j_call: TRBJ2-1
cdr3_aa: CASTLQGEEQFF

v_call: TRBV29-1
j_call: TRBJ2-4
cdr3_aa: CSVERAGDEKNIQYF

v_call: TRBV21-1
j_call: TRBJ2-1
cdr3_aa: CDSSSDRSIEQFF

v_call: TRBV28
j_call: TRBJ1-1
cdr3_aa: CASSLVQNTEAFF

v_call: TRBV7-3
j_call: TRBJ2-1
cdr3_aa: CASSLMKGAGNEQFF

v_call: TRBV28
j_call: TRBJ2-7
cdr3_aa: CASSDFSYEQYF

v_call: TRBV5-1
j_call: TRBJ2-7
cdr3_aa: CASSFHGVTYEQYF

v_call: TRBV6-2/TRBV6-3
j_call: TRBJ2-7
cdr3_aa: CASSYSTGGYEQYF

v_call: TRBV21-1
j_call: TRBJ2-1
cdr3_aa: CASSHPSGRAEGNEQFF